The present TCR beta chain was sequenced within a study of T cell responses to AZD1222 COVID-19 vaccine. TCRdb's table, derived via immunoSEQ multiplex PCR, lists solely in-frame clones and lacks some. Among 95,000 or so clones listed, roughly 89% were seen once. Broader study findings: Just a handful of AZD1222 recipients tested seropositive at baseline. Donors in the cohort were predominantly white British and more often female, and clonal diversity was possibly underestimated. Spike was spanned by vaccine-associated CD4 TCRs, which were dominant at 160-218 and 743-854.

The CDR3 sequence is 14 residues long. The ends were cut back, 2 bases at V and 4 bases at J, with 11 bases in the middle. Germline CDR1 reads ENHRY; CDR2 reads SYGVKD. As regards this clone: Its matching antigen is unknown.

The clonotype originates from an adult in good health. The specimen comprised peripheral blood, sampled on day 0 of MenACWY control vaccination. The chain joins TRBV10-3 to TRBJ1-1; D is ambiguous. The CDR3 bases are TGTGCCATCAGTGAGAGGGCGGACGGCACTGAAGCTTTCTTT. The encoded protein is CAISERADGTEAFF.